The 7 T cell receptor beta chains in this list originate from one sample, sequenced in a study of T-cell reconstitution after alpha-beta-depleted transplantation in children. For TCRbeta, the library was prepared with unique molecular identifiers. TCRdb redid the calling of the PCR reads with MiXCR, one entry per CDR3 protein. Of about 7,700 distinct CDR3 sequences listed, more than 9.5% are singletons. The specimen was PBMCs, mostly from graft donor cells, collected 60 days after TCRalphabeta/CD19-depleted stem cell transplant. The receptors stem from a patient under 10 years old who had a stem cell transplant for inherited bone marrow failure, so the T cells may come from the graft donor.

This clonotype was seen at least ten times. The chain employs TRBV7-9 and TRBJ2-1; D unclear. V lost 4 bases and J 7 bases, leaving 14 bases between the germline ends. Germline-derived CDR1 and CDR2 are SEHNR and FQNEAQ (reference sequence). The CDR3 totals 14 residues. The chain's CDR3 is CASSYTGLTNEQFF. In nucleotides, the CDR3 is TGTGCCAGCAGCTATACCGGGCTCACGAATGAGCAGTTCTTC.

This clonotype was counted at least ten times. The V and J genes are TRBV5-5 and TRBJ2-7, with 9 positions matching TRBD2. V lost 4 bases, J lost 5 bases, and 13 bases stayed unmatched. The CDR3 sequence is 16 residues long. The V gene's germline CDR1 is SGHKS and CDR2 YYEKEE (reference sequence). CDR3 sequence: CASSPHRLAESHEQYF. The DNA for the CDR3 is TGTGCCAGCAGCCCCCACCGACTAGCGGAGAGCCACGAGCAGTACTTC.

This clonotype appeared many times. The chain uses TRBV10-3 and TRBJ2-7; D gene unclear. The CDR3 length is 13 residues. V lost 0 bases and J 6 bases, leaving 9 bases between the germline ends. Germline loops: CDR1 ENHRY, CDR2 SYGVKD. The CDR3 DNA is TGTGCCATCAGTGAGTCGTTTATTGTCGAGCAGTACTTC. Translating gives CAISESFIVEQYF.

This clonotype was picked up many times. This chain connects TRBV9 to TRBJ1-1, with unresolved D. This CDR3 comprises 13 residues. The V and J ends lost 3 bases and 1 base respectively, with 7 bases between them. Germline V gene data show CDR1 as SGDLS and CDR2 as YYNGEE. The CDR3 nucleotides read TGTGCCAGCAGCGCTGAGGAGAACACTGAAGCTTTCTTT. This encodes CASSAEENTEAFF.

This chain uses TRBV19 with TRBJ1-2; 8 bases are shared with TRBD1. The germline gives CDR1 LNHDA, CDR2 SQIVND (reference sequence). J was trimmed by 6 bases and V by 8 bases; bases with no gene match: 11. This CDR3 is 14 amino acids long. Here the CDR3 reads CASRYGQGINGYTF. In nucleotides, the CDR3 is TGTGCCAGTCGCTATGGACAGGGCATCAATGGCTACACCTTC.

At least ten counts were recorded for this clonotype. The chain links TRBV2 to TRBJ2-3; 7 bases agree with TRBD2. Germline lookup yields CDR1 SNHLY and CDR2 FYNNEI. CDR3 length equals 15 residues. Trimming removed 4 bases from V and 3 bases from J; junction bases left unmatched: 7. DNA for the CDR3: TGTGCCAGCAGTGGGGGAGGGACTACTACAGATACGCAGTATTTT. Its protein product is CASSGGGTTTDTQYF.

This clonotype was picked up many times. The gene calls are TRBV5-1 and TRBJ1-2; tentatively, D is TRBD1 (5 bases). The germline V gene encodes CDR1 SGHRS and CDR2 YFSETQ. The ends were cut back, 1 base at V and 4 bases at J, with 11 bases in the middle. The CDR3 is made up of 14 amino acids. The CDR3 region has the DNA TGCGCCAGCAGCTTGAGTCAAGGGGTCTATGGCTACACCTTC. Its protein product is CASSLSQGVYGYTF.